This passage covers 24 T cell receptor beta chains from one sample sequenced in a study of T cells in women clearing cervical HPV infection. Using immunoSEQ multiplex PCR, the repertoire was profiled, and TCRdb retains in-frame clones only, with some absent. Its table records roughly 12,000 clones. Sequenced material: blood buffy coat. Source of these receptors: a woman between 18 and 75 years old with a cervical HPV16 infection that either progressed to CIN3+ or cleared (not recorded which).

To note about this clone: The CDR3 end falls 3 residues outside the read, so it is completed with the germline J gene. V usage is TRBV12-3 or TRBV12-4 and J usage is TRBJ2-3; D perhaps matches TRBD1 (5 bases). The length of the CDR3 is 12 residues. The chain's CDR3 is CASSPRLGAQYF. Partial CDR3 DNA: TGTGCCAGCAGCCCCCGCTTAGGGGCG.

Frequency places this clone as medium-sized. With the read ending 3 residues before the CDR3 end, the germline J gene is used to fill in that end. The rearrangement links TRBV18 to TRBJ2-5, with 7 bases aligning to TRBD2. Trimming took 2 bases from V and 1 from J; bases not matched to a gene: 7. Germline CDR1 KGHSH, CDR2 LQKENI. This CDR3 is 16 amino acids long. The sequenced CDR3 bases are TGTGCCAGCTCACCAATCGGGGGAGGGATCCAAGAGACC. It is translated as CASSPIGGGIQET. From start to end, the CDR3 is CASSPIGGGIQETQYF.

On this clone: The DNA ends 3 residues before the CDR3 does, and the rest of the CDR3 is filled in from the germline J gene. The chain is built from TRBV28 and TRBJ2-3; 7 nucleotides match TRBD1. The CDR3 contains 13 residues. Germline CDR1 is MDHEN and CDR2 is SYDVKM. CDR3 bases read: TGTGCCAGCAGTGCCCCCGACAGGGACGCG. It is translated as CASSAPDRDA. The entire CDR3 protein reads CASSAPDRDAQYF.

In the case of this clone: The missing CDR3 end, 3 residues past where the read stops, is filled in from the germline J gene. This sequence joins TRBV7-2 and TRBJ2-1, with TRBD2 matching 8 bases. The CDR3 is 14 amino acids. Per germline, CDR1 SGHTA and CDR2 FQGNSA. With 8 bases clipped from V and 3 bases from J, the junction kept 6 bases outside the gene matches. The sequenced part of the CDR3 DNA is TGTGCCAGCGTAGGGCTAGCGGGCTACAATGAG. Protein sequence: CASVGLAGYNE. Given in full, the CDR3 is CASVGLAGYNEQFF.

To note about this clone: The read falls 3 residues short of the CDR3 end, and the missing part is taken from the germline J gene. The chain couples TRBV2 to TRBJ1-6; D perhaps matches TRBD1 (5 bases). CDR1 is SNHLY, CDR2 FYNNEI, per germline. V was clipped by 6 bases and J by 10 bases, with 19 bases between them. This CDR3 comprises 15 residues. Partial CDR3 DNA: TGTGCCAGCAGGGTAGCCTCCACGAGGGGCTCACCC. As protein: CASRVASTRGSP. The whole CDR3 protein reads CASRVASTRGSPLHF.

With regard to this clone: Read coverage stops 3 residues before the CDR3 terminus; the germline J gene supplies the remainder. V usage is TRBV4-2 and J usage is TRBJ1-5, with D possibly TRBD1 on 5 matching bases. Germline V CDR1 and CDR2: LGHNA, YNFKEQ. The V gene lost 0 bases and the J gene lost 5 bases, with 11 bases spanning the gap. The CDR3 contains 15 residues. This CDR3 reads CASSQELGPYQPQHF. The sequenced part of the CDR3 DNA is TGTGCCAGCAGCCAAGAGCTGGGGCCGTATCAGCCC.

On this clone itself: The read stops 3 residues short of the end of the CDR3; the missing end is completed from the germline J gene. The chain links TRBV19 to TRBJ2-7, with D uncertain. There are 16 residues in the CDR3. V lost 3 bases, J lost 3 bases, and 18 bases lay in between. Germline V gene lookup returns CDR1 LNHDA and CDR2 SQIVND (reference sequence). The CDR3 here is CASSIPVHASFYEQYF. The part of the CDR3 DNA that was read is TGTGCCAGTAGTATTCCGGTGCACGCTTCTTTCTACGAG.

As concerns this clone: The read stops 3 residues short of the end of the CDR3; the missing end is completed from the germline J gene. The chain couples TRBV14 to TRBJ2-5; tentative D call: TRBD2 (5 bases). Germline loops: CDR1 SGHDN, CDR2 FVKESK. Trimming shortened V by 6 bases and J by 7 bases, and 12 bases separated the two germline ends. This CDR3 has 12 amino acids. This chain's CDR3 is CASRAQAGTQYF. The part of the CDR3 DNA that was read is TGTGCCAGCAGAGCGCAGGCGGGGACC.

Comments on this clone: The CDR3 end is not reached by the read, which stops 3 residues before it; the germline J gene fills it in. This chain joins TRBV6-1 and TRBJ2-2; the D is unclear. Germline CDR1 MNHNS, CDR2 SASEGT. The length of the CDR3 is 17 residues. V gave up 2 bases and J gave up 1 base, with 14 bases separating them. The CDR3 DNA, read in part, is TGTGCCAGCAGTGAAAGCGTAAGGAACCTGAACACCGGGGAG. Translated: CASSESVRNLNTGE. The complete CDR3 protein is CASSESVRNLNTGELFF.

As regards this clone: Read data end 3 residues before the CDR3 end; the end is taken from the germline J gene. The chain uses TRBV7-6 and TRBJ1-2, with TRBD1 as a possible D gene (5 bases). In germline, CDR1 is SGHVS, CDR2 FNYEAQ. This CDR3 comprises 14 residues. The CDR3 protein is CASSLGGGSYDYTF. CDR3 bases read: TGTGCCAGCAGTCTGGGCGGGGGTTCCTACGAC.

This clone is classed as medium-sized by frequency. This CDR3 reads CASSSGTDTQYF. Incomplete CDR3 DNA: TGTGCCAGCAGCTCCGGGACAGATACG. The rearrangement links TRBV7-6 to TRBJ2-3; unclear D gene. The sequence runs out 3 residues before the end of the CDR3; the remainder is reconstructed from the germline J gene. Germline V lookup: CDR1 SGHVS, CDR2 FNYEAQ. Trimming left V 4 bases short and J 3 bases short, with 5 bases between. CDR3 length equals 12 residues.

On this clone itself: The read gets to within 3 residues of the CDR3 end, and the germline J gene fills in the rest. The rearrangement uses TRBV5-4 and TRBJ2-2; D may be TRBD1 or TRBD2 (5 bases each). Germline V lookup: CDR1 SGHNT, CDR2 YYREEE (reference sequence). The V end was cut by 4 bases, the J end by 5 bases, with 12 bases between. CDR3 length: 14 amino acids. The CDR3 bases that were read are TGTGCCAGCAGCGATTCAGGGAGAACCGGGGAG. Encoded protein: CASSDSGRTGE. The whole CDR3 sequence is CASSDSGRTGELFF.

Turning to this clone: The read comes to an end 3 residues before the CDR3 does, leaving the germline J gene to fill in the end. The rearrangement joins TRBV19 to TRBJ1-6, with D possibly matching TRBD1 (5 bases). The germline V gene has CDR1 LNHDA and CDR2 SQIVND (reference sequence). The CDR3 totals 15 residues. V lost 2 bases and J 7 bases, leaving 12 bases between the germline ends. The covered CDR3 bases are TGTGCCAGTAGTATAACAGAGGGGTACAATTCACCC. As protein: CASSITEGYNSP. The entire CDR3 reads CASSITEGYNSPLHF.

This clone counts as medium-sized by frequency. From the germline J gene comes the end of the CDR3, since the read stops 3 residues before it. V is TRBV7-3 and J is TRBJ2-3; TRBD2 might be the D (5 bases). The V and J ends lost 5 bases and 2 bases respectively, with 11 bases between them. Germline V gene data show CDR1 as SGHTA and CDR2 as FQGTGA. The CDR3 is 14 residues long. The DNA read from the CDR3 is TGTGCCAGCAGCGCACTAGGCCCCACAGATACG. The encoded protein is CASSALGPTDT. The CDR3 in its entirety is CASSALGPTDTQYF.

Remarks on this clone: Sequencing ends 3 residues short of the CDR3 end; the germline J gene provides the rest. The J gene is TRBJ2-1, the V gene TRBV7-6, with a possible D match to TRBD1 (5 bases). CDR3 length: 13 amino acids. The germline V and J ends were trimmed by 4 bases and 4 bases, with 8 bases remaining between them. Germline CDR1 is SGHVS and CDR2 is FNYEAQ. This chain's CDR3 is CASSSQEYNEQFF. The sequenced CDR3 bases are TGTGCCAGCAGCTCACAGGAGTACAATGAG.

To note about this clone: The sequence runs out 3 residues before the end of the CDR3; the remainder is reconstructed from the germline J gene. The gene calls are TRBV2 and TRBJ1-2; TRBD1 might be the D (6 bases). V shed 8 bases and J shed 6 bases, with 19 bases lying between them. The germline V gene encodes CDR1 SNHLY and CDR2 FYNNEI. This CDR3 contains 14 residues. CDR3 sequence reads: CASSIRDRRNGYTF. The CDR3 bases that were read are TGTGCCAGCTCCATCCGAGACAGGAGAAATGGC.

CDR3 protein: CASRQGGTDTQYF. The covered CDR3 bases are TGTGCCAGTAGACAGGGGGGGACAGATACG. The J gene is TRBJ2-3, the V gene TRBV19; possible D gene TRBD1, 8 bases. Read coverage stops 3 residues before the CDR3 terminus; the germline J gene supplies the remainder. CDR1 and CDR2 (germline): LNHDA, SQIVND (reference sequence). Deletions cut 6 bases from V and 3 bases from J, with 10 bases between. CDR3 length equals 13 residues.

To note about this clone: Read data end 3 residues before the CDR3 end; the end is taken from the germline J gene. The rearrangement uses TRBV5-1 and TRBJ1-5; 7 bases are a match to TRBD1. Germline-derived CDR1 and CDR2 are SGHRS and YFSETQ. Germline trimming cut 1 base from V and 1 base from J; bases unmatched to any gene: 5. The CDR3 loop spans 16 amino acids. The CDR3: CASSLTGDGSNQPQHF. Partial CDR3 DNA: TGCGCCAGCAGCTTGACAGGGGATGGGAGCAATCAGCCC.

Of note for this clone: The read terminates 3 residues before the CDR3 end, so the remaining end is supplied by the germline J gene. The chain joins TRBV20-1 to TRBJ1-2; TRBD1 is a possible D gene (6 bases). Trimming cost V 5 bases and J 2 bases, with 12 bases left between them. CDR3 length: 13 amino acids. Germline values: CDR1 DFQATT, CDR2 SNEGSKA (reference sequence). This CDR3 reads CSASDRQNYGYTF. The covered CDR3 bases are TGCAGTGCTTCAGACAGGCAAAACTATGGC.

Points on this clone: The CDR3 end falls 3 residues outside the read, so it is completed with the germline J gene. The chain couples TRBV28 to TRBJ1-1; TRBD1 might be the D (5 bases). This CDR3 spans 14 amino acids. Germline V gene lookup returns CDR1 MDHEN and CDR2 SYDVKM. V shed 7 bases and J shed 2 bases, with 14 bases lying between them. The covered CDR3 bases are TGTGCCAGCACTACGGGGGATGGCAACACTGAA. Its protein product is CASTTGDGNTE. The full-length CDR3 reads as CASTTGDGNTEAFF.

Notes on this clone: The read falls 3 residues short of the CDR3 end, and the missing part is taken from the germline J gene. V usage is TRBV30 and J usage is TRBJ2-1, with TRBD1 as a possible D gene (5 bases). Germline CDR1 GTSNPN, CDR2 SVGIG (reference sequence). Trimming removed 4 bases from V and 9 bases from J, with 13 bases in between. The CDR3 is made up of 12 amino acids. The CDR3 bases that were read are TGTGCCTGGACGGTGGGGCGCAGTGAG. Protein sequence: CAWTVGRSE. The entire CDR3 is CAWTVGRSEQFF.

With regard to this clone: The read finishes 3 residues shy of the CDR3 end, and the germline J gene is used to complete it. The rearrangement joins TRBV20-1 to TRBJ1-3, with TRBD1 identical over 7 bases. Losses at the gene ends were 6 bases for V and 4 bases for J; bases not matched to a gene: 9. The CDR3 totals 14 residues. The germline CDR1 and CDR2 sequences are DFQATT and SNEGSKA (reference sequence). This CDR3 is CSAPKGDRGNTIYF. The CDR3 DNA, read in part, is TGCAGTGCCCCTAAGGGGGACAGAGGAAACACC.

A word on this clone: From the germline J gene comes the end of the CDR3, since the read stops 3 residues before it. This chain uses TRBV5-1 with TRBJ2-6, with a weak D call TRBD1 (5 bases). Between the trimmed V and J ends, which lost 4 bases and 2 bases, there was a span of 10 bases. CDR1 SGHRS and CDR2 YFSETQ come from the germline V gene. The CDR3 covers 15 residues. CDR3 bases read: TGCGCCAGCAGCCCGTCAGGGACTGGGGCCAACGTC. Protein: CASSPSGTGANV. The full-length CDR3 reads as CASSPSGTGANVLTF.

With respect to this clone: The CDR3 end falls 3 residues outside the read, so it is completed with the germline J gene. The chain carries TRBV5-1 and TRBJ1-2; D remains ambiguous. Germline V gene lookup returns CDR1 SGHRS and CDR2 YFSETQ. V lost 5 bases and J lost 1, with 6 bases in between. The CDR3 extends over 12 amino acids. CDR3 DNA, as far as it was read: TGCGCCAGCAGGGCGGATAACTATGGC. This gives the protein CASRADNYG. The full CDR3 is CASRADNYGYTF. Based on the CDR3 plus reference TRBV5-1 and TRBJ1-2, the full variable domain is KAGVTQTPRYLIKTRGQQVTLSCSPISGHRSVSWYQQTPGQGLQFLFEYFSETQRNKGNFPGRFSGRQFSNSRSEMNVSTLELGDSALYLCASRADNYGYTFGSGTRLTVV.